This T cell receptor beta chain was identified during a study of OX40 agonist ivuxolimab in advanced cancers. Turning to the study itself: At 0.01 to 10 mg/kg, ivuxolimab was administered intravenously to patients every 2 weeks. Three individuals attained partial responses, comprising one hepatocellular carcinoma case and two cutaneous melanoma cases. Study-wide findings and caveats: At 0.1 to 3.0 mg/kg, clonal expansion of CD4+ and CD8+ blood T cells had occurred by week 6.

Notes on this clone: Its antigen is not identified.

Only in-frame clones appear in the TCRdb table, and some are missing; sequencing was by immunoSEQ multiplex PCR. Among 75,000 to 100,000 clones listed, under 90% were seen once. CDR1 is MNHEY, CDR2 SMNVEV, per germline (reference sequence). The length of the CDR3 is 13 residues. V shed 5 bases and J shed 10 bases, with 12 bases lying between them. This TCR derives from an adult with an advanced solid tumor such as melanoma, head and neck, liver or kidney cancer. Sequences were derived from CD4+ or CD8+ T cells sorted from blood, sampled in a trial of the OX40 agonist ivuxolimab. This chain uses TRBV27 with TRBJ1-6, with a possible D match to TRBD1 (5 bases). The CDR3: CASSPGLRSPLHF. CDR3 in DNA: TGTGCCAGCAGTCCGGGACTCCGCTCACCCCTCCACTTT.